One TCR beta chain is described in this entry. Its antigen is unknown. Profiling relied on immunoSEQ multiplex PCR, and the TCRdb table lists in-frame clones only, not all of them. The sample lists approximately 39,000 clones, roughly nine tenths occurring once. These data are taken from a study of OX40 agonist ivuxolimab in advanced cancers. Study findings and constraints: Compared with others, partial responders at 0.1-3.0 mg/kg displayed clonal expansion among the lowest.

The sample was CD4+ or CD8+ T cells sorted from blood, taken in a trial of the OX40 agonist ivuxolimab. This TCR came from an adult with an advanced solid tumor such as melanoma, head and neck, liver or kidney cancer.

The CDR3 DNA follows: TGTGCCAGCAGCGAAAGTTTAGCGGGGGTTACCGGGGAGCTGTTTTTT. Residues: CASSESLAGVTGELFF. J is TRBJ2-2 and V is TRBV6-1, with 9 bases fitting TRBD2. V lost 6 bases and J lost 5; bases outside the gene matches: 10. This CDR3 is 16 amino acids long. Germline CDR1 and CDR2: MNHNS and SASEGT.